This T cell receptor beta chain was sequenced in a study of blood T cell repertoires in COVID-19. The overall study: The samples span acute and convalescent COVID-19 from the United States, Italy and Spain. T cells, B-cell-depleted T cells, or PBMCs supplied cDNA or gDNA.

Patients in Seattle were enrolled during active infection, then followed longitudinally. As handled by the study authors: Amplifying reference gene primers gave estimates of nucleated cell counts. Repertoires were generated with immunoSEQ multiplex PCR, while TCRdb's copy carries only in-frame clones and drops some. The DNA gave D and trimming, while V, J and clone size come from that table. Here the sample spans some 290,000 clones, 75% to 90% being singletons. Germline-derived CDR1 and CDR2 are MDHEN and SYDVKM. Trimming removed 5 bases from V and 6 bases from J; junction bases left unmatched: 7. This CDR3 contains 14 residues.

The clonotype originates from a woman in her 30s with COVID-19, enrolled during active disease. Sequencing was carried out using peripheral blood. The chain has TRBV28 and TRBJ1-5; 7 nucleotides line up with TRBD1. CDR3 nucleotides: TGTGCCAGCAGTCCCCAGACAGGGAGTCAGCCCCAGCATTTT. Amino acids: CASSPQTGSQPQHF.